A single T cell receptor (beta chain) is shown here with its context. Its antigen is unknown. No base quality information exists; no much larger clone differs at one position. This specimen belongs to a study of T cell responses to AZD1222 COVID-19 vaccine listed by TCRdb under 2021. Regarding the study in general: TCR sequencing was performed for about 240 trial participants, of whom about 200 were given two doses of AZD1222 and around 25 were given two doses of MenACWY control vaccine. Trial participants were enrolled by age into 18-55, 56-69 and 70-plus year subgroups, with approximately 150, 30 and 60 TCR-sequenced participants respectively.

The germline V gene (reference sequence) yields LNHDA for CDR1 and SQIVND for CDR2. The V end loses 10 bases and the J end loses 8 bases, and a stretch of 24 bases separates them. The CDR3 spans 15 residues, from the cysteine through the phenylalanine. Of all the DNA, just the CDR3 is kept, 45 bases in frame from base 1. The sample's time point label is to be understood as: about 28 days (+/-7) after the second vaccine dose. The label giving this sample's treatment or condition can be read as: meningococcal conjugate vaccine given as trial control. The vaccinee samples were drawn from two UK trials, COV001 and COV002, one of which was a single-blind randomized controlled phase 2/3 trial testing AZD1222 (ChAdOx1 nCoV-19) in healthy adults. Trial participant PBMC samples were collected at day 0 and day 28 after the second dose for TCRbeta chain sequencing. The CDR3 regions of human TCRbeta chains were analyzed by immunosequencing. The published analysis was carried out like this. TCRs in the repertoires were compared against a reference library of SARS-CoV-2-specific TCRs that had been generated with the MIRA antigen-specificity platform. Breadth was defined as the fraction of unique TCRs that were SARS-CoV-2-associated, and depth was defined as the fraction of total T cells that were SARS-CoV-2-associated. Using the MIRA data, each spike-specific TCR was assigned both to the spike region to which the TCR was reactive and to a CD4 or CD8 class. Log10-transformed breadth and depth values were compared by one-way ANOVA with Sidak's multiple comparisons tests. TCRdb took this table from immuneACCESS and kept in-frame rearrangements with V and J called. Such tables lack part of the clones; where checked against another copy, unresolved V genes explain under half of the gap, and the rest is unexplained. Clone size and V and J calls were adopted from that table, with D and trimming inferred from the DNA. This sample gives about 210,000 clones in total; approximately 94% of them show up just once. The ten biggest clones cover over 1.5% of the sample.

Summary of the overall study and its limitations: No day 14 peak-response samples were available, so repertoires were characterized only after the peak T cell response. Spike-specific TCR breadth and depth rose significantly after two AZD1222 doses compared with day 0 and with MenACWY recipients. The 56-69-year group was small, and its depth increase did not reach significance, likely because of low power. Conclusions about previously exposed vaccinees were limited because only six or seven AZD1222 recipients were SARS-CoV-2 seropositive at baseline. Participants were mostly white British, with more females than males. The authors suggested clonal diversity may have been underestimated. Reportedly, almost half of the unique spike-specific TCRs recognized epitopes lying outside the regions that are mutated in the B.1.351 and B.1.1.7 variants. The whole spike protein was spanned by vaccine-associated CD4 TCRs, and dominant responses were seen in regions 160-218 and 743-854.

The V gene is TRBV19 and the J gene is TRBJ2-1; the D segment might be TRBD1 or TRBD2, since each matches 7 bases. Sequencing was performed on peripheral blood, taken 28 days after the second dose of the MenACWY control vaccine. The receptor was derived from an adult who received the MenACWY meningococcal vaccine as a control. The nucleotide sequence is given as TGTGCCACCCAAGGGGGCGGCGGGAGTCCGGATGAGCAGTTCTTC. Its protein is CATQGGGGSPDEQFF.